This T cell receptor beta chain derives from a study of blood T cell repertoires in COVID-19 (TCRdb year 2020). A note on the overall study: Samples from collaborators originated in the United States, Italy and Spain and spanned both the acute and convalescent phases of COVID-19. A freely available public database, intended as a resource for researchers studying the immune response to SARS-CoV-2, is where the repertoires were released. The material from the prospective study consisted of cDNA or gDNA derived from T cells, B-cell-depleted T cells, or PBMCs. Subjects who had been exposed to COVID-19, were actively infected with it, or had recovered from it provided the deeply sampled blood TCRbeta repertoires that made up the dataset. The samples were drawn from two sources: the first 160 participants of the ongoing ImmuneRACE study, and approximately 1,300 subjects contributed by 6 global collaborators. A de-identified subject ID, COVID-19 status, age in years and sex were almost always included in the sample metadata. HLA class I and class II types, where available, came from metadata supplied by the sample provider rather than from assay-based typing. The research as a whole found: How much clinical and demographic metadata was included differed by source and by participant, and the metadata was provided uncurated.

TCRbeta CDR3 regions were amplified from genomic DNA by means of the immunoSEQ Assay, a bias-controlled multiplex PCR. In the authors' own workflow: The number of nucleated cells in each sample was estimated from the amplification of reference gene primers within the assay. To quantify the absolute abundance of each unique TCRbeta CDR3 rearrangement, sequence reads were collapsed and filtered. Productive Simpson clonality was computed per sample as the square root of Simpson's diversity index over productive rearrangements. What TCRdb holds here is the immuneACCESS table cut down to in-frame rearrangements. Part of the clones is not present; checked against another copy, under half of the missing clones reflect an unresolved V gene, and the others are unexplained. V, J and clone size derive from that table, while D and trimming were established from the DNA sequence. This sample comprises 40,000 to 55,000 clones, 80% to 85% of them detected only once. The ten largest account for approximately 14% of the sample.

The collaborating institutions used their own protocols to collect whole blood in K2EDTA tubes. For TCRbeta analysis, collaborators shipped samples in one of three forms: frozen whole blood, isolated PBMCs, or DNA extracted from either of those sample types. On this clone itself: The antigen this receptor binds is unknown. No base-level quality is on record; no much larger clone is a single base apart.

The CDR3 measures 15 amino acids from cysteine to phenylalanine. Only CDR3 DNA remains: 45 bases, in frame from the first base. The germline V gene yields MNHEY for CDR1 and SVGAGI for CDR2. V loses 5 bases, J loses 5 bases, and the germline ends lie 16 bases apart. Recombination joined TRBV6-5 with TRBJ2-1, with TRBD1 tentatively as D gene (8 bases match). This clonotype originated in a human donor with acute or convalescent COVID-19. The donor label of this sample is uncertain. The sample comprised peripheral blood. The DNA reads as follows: TGTGCCAGCAGTATTCTACAGGGGGGGCACAATGAGCAGTTCTTC. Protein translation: CASSILQGGHNEQFF.